This T cell receptor beta chain is from a study of beta chain features in type 1 diabetes. Broader study findings: All four CD4+ subsets from Type 1 diabetes patients carried moderately but significantly shorter TCRB CDR3s. Insertion counts at VDJ junctions were lower in type 1 diabetes patients, who also showed more deletions there.

Isolated RNA was reverse transcribed in full, so expressed TCRB transcripts were sequenced. Repertoires were generated with immunoSEQ multiplex PCR, while TCRdb's copy carries only in-frame clones and drops some. The table records more than 300,000 clones, over 9.5% of them present only once. The CDR3 extends over 12 amino acids. CDR1 is GTSNPN, CDR2 SVGIG, per germline (reference sequence). The germline V and J ends were trimmed by 5 bases and 5 bases, with 13 bases remaining between them. This clone was seen a few times. Its antigen is currently unknown. The sequencing sample was made of naive CD4+ T cells from blood. This clonotype was obtained from a young woman with type 1 diabetes. This chain connects TRBV30 to TRBJ2-7, with D possibly matching TRBD2 (5 bases). CDR3 sequence: CAWGGETNEQYF. The CDR3 DNA sequence: TGTGCCTGGGGTGGGGAGACCAACGAGCAGTACTTC.